This T cell receptor beta chain came from a study of CD8 T cells in ankylosing spondylitis. Findings of the study overall: Researchers reportedly found disease-linked clones significantly enriched in matched ankylosing spondylitis synovial fluid. Previously reported in reactive arthritis synovial fluid and blood were some of the motif variants. Relatively scarce in peripheral blood, disease-linked clones were CD8+. Seven to nine highly homologous variants formed a TCR beta motif that appeared characteristic of ankylosing spondylitis blood.

The TCR beta libraries were generated through quantitative 5'-RACE incorporating molecular barcodes. MiXCR, run by TCRdb on the 5' RACE reads, gives a single entry per CDR3 protein. The sample shows roughly 670,000 distinct CDR3 sequences, 19% of them seen only once. This clonotype occurred a few times. Its antigen remains unidentified. In germline, CDR1 is DFQATT, CDR2 SNEGSKA (reference sequence). The V end was cut by 0 bases, the J end by 7 bases, with 15 bases between. This CDR3 spans 14 amino acids. The chain recombines TRBV20-1 with TRBJ1-1; D is possibly TRBD1 (5 bases). The specimen was blood, either unsorted or a sorted T cell fraction (not recorded which). This TCR came from a male donor with ankylosing spondylitis. This CDR3 reads CSARDMRGEIEAFF. For the CDR3, the DNA is TGCAGTGCTAGAGATATGAGGGGAGAAATTGAAGCTTTCTTT.